The rows below give T cell receptor beta chains drawn from one sample of a study of molecular identifiers for immune sequencing clone quantification. Via MiXCR, TCRdb re-called the PCR reads, giving one row per CDR3 protein. The data show roughly 320,000 distinct CDR3 sequences, roughly 24% seen once. The sample was naive CD8+ T cells from blood, with Jurkat cell RNA spiked in. These receptor sequences come from a human donor in good health. Some libraries in this study had Jurkat cell RNA spiked in. The CDR3 runs from the conserved cysteine through the conserved F or W. Each record gives: J gene, clone size, D gene, V gene, CDR3 protein, CDR3 DNA. D genes are given only for firm matches. The size field is filled for only some rows; it gives once, few, many or a size class.

TRBJ1-1,many,-,TRBV7-9,CASKDGKLTEAFF,TGTGCCAGCAAGGACGGAAAACTCACTGAAGCTTTCTTT
TRBJ2-5,many,-,TRBV7-2,CASSSLEGLVGETQYF,TGTGCCAGCAGCTCCCTGGAAGGGTTGGTAGGAGAGACCCAGTACTTC
TRBJ1-2,few,TRBD1,TRBV4-2,CASSPSETGKFYTF,TGTGCCAGCAGTCCGTCCGAGACAGGGAAATTCTACACCTTC
TRBJ1-1,-,-,TRBV6-2/TRBV6-3,CASSYSSLRDTEAFF,TGTGCCAGCAGTTACTCGTCCCTGCGGGACACTGAAGCTTTCTTT
TRBJ2-5,few,TRBD1,TRBV12-3/TRBV12-4,CASSFLGTGQETQYF,TGTGCCAGCAGTTTCTTGGGGACAGGTCAAGAGACCCAGTACTTC
TRBJ2-3,-,-,TRBV20-1,CSYPSTDTQYF,TGCAGCTACCCTAGCACAGATACGCAGTATTTT
TRBJ1-5,few,TRBD1,TRBV2,CASSARDREGQPQHF,TGTGCCAGCAGTGCCCGGGACAGGGAGGGTCAGCCCCAGCATTTT
TRBJ2-5,-,-,TRBV10-3,CAISESVETQYF,TGTGCCATCAGTGAGTCGGTAGAGACCCAGTACTTC
TRBJ1-2,-,-,TRBV4-3,CASGQDSAGAYYGYTF,TGCGCCAGCGGCCAAGATTCTGCCGGGGCGTACTATGGCTACACCTTC
TRBJ2-7,few,TRBD2,TRBV28,CASSGGVTEQYF,TGTGCCAGCAGTGGGGGGGTGACCGAGCAGTACTTC
TRBJ1-4,few,-,TRBV29-1,CSVEDSVVQGGEKLLF,TGCAGCGTTGAAGATTCTGTCGTGCAGGGTGGTGAAAAACTGCTTTTT
TRBJ2-3,few,-,TRBV12-3/TRBV12-4,CASSLAPARRRTDTQYF,TGTGCCAGCAGTTTAGCCCCCGCCCGCAGGCGTACAGATACGCAGTATTTT
TRBJ2-2,few,TRBD1,TRBV7-9,CASSSRDRENTGELFF,TGTGCCAGCAGCTCCCGGGACAGAGAGAACACCGGGGAGCTGTTTTTT
TRBJ2-1,-,-,TRBV3-1,CASSQYDRREQFF,TGTGCCAGCAGCCAATATGACAGGCGGGAGCAGTTCTTC
TRBJ2-7,few,TRBD1,TRBV6-5,CASSEGTGVYEQYF,TGTGCCAGCAGCGAAGGGACAGGTGTGTACGAGCAGTACTTC
TRBJ2-7,-,-,TRBV7-9,CPSSSLAPEHYF,TGTCCCAGCAGCTCACTAGCACCCGAGCACTACTTC